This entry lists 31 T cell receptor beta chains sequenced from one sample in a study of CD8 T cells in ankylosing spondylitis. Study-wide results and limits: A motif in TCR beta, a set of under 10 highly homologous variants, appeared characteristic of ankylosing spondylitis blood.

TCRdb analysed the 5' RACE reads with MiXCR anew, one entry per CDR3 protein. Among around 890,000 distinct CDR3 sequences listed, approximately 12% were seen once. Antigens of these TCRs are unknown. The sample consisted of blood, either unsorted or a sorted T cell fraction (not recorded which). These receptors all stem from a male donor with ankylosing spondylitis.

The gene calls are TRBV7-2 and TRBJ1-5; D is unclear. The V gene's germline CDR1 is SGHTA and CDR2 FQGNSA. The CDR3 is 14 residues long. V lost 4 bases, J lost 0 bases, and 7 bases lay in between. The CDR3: CASSSIDSNQPQHF. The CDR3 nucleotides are TGTGCCAGCAGCTCGATCGATAGCAATCAGCCCCAGCATTTT.

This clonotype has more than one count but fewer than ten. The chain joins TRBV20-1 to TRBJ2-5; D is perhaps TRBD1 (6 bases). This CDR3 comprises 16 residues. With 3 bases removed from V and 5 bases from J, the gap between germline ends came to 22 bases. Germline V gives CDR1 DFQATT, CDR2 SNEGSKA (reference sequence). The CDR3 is CSASPWGREPGETQYF. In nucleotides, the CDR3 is TGCAGTGCTAGCCCCTGGGGGCGAGAACCCGGGGAGACCCAGTACTTC.

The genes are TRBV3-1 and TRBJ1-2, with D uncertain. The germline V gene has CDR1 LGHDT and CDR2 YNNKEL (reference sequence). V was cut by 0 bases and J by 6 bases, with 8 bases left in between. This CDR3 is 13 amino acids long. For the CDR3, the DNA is TGTGCCAGCAGCCAAGAAGGAAATGATGGCTACACCTTC. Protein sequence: CASSQEGNDGYTF.

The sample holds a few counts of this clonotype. The DNA of the CDR3 is TGTGCCAGCAGTACCCAGCGGTCCTACAATGAGCAGTTCTTC. Translated, it gives CASSTQRSYNEQFF. The gene calls are TRBV6-1 and TRBJ2-1; TRBD2 is a possible D gene (5 bases). The V gene's germline CDR1 is MNHNS and CDR2 SASEGT. V dropped 5 bases and J dropped 1 base, with 9 bases sitting between them. The CDR3 has 14 amino acids.

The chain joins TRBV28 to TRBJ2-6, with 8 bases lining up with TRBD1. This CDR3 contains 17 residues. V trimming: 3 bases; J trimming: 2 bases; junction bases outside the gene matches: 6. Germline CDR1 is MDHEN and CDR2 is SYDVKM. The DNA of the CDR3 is TGTGCCAGCAGTTTTCAGACAGGGGACCCTGGGGCCAACGTCCTGACTTTC. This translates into CASSFQTGDPGANVLTF.

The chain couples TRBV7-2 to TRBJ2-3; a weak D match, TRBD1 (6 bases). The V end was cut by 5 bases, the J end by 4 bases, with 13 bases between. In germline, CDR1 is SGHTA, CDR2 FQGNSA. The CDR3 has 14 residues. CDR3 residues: CASSKQGGADTQYF. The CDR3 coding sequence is TGTGCCAGCAGCAAACAGGGTGGCGCAGATACGCAGTATTTT.

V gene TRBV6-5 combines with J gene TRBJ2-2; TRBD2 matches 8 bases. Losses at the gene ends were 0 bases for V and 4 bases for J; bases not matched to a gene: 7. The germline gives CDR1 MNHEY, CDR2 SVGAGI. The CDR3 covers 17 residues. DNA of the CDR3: TGTGCCAGCAGTTACTCGATCTCGGGGGGGGTCACCGGGGAGCTGTTTTTT. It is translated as CASSYSISGGVTGELFF.

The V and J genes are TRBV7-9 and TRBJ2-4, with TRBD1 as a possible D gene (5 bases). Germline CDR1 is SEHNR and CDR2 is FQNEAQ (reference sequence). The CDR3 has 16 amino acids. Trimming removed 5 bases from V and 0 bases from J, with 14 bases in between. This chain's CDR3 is CASSPVGRAAKNIQYF. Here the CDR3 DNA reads TGTGCCAGCAGCCCCGTGGGCAGGGCAGCCAAAAACATTCAGTACTTC.

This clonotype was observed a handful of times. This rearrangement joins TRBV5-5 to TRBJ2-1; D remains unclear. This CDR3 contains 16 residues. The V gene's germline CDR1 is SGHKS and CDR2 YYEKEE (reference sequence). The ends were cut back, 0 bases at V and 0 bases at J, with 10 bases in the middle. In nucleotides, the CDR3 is TGTGCCAGCAGCTTGGGCCCCCGTGTCTCCTACAATGAGCAGTTCTTC. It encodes CASSLGPRVSYNEQFF.

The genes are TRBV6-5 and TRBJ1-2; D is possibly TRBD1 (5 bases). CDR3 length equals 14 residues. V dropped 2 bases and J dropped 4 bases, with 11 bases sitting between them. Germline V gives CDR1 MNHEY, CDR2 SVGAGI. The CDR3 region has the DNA TGTGCCAGCAGTTACGGCAGGGCTTTCTATGGCTACACCTTC. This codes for CASSYGRAFYGYTF.

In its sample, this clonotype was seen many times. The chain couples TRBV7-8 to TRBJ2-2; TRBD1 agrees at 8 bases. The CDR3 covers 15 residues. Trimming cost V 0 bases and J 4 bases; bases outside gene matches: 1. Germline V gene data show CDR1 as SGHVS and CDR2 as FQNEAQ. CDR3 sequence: CASSLADRGTGELFF. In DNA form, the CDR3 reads TGTGCCAGCAGCTTAGCCGACAGGGGCACCGGGGAGCTGTTTTTT.

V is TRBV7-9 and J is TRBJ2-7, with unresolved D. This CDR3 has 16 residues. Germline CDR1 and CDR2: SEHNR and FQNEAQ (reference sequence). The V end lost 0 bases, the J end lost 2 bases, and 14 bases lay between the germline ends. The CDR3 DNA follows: TGTGCCAGCAGCTTAGCCCTTAGGAATGCGCCCTACGAGCAGTACTTC. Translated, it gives CASSLALRNAPYEQYF.

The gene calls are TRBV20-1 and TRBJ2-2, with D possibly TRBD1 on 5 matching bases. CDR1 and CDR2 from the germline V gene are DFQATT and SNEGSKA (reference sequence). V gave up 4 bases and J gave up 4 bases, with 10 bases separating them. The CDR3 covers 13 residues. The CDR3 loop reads CSAMNRRTGELFF. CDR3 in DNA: TGCAGTGCTATGAACAGGCGCACCGGGGAGCTGTTTTTT.

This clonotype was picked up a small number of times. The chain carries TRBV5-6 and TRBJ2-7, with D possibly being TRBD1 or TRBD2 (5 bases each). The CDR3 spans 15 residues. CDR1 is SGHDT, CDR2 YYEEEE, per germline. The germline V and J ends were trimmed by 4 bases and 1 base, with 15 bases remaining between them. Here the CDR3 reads CASSPRGVLSYEQYF. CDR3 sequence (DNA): TGTGCCAGCAGCCCGAGAGGGGTCTTATCCTACGAGCAGTACTTC.

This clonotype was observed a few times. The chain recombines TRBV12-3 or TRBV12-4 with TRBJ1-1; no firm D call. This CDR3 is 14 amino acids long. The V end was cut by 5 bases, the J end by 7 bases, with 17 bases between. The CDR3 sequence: CASSASDRQREAFF. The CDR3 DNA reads TGTGCCAGCAGTGCATCAGACCGCCAACGTGAAGCTTTCTTT.

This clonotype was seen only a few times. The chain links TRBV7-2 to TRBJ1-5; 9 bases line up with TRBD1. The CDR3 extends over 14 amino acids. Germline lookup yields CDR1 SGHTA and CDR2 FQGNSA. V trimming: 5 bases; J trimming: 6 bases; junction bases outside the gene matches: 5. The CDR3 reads CASSRDRAGQPQHF. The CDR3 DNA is TGTGCCAGCAGCCGGGACAGGGCGGGTCAGCCCCAGCATTTT.

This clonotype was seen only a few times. The CDR3 reads CASSVEGFVGTQYF. In DNA form, the CDR3 reads TGTGCCAGCAGCGTAGAGGGGTTCGTTGGTACGCAGTATTTT. The rearrangement links TRBV9 to TRBJ2-3; tentative D call: TRBD1 (5 bases). Trimming removed 0 bases at V and 8 bases at J, with 13 bases between. The CDR3 length is 14 residues. Germline V gene lookup returns CDR1 SGDLS and CDR2 YYNGEE.

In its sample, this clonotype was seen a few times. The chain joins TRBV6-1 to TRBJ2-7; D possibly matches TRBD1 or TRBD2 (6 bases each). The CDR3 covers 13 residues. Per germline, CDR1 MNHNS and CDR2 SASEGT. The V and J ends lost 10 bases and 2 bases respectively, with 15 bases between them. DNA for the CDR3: TGTGCCACAGTCGGGGGCCCAACCTACGAGCAGTACTTC. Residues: CATVGGPTYEQYF.

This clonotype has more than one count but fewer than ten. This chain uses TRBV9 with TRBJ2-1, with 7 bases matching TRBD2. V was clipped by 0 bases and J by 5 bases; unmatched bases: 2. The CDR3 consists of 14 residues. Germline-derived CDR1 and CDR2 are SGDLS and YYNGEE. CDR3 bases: TGTGCCAGCAGCGTAGCGGGGGGTAACAATGAGCAGTTCTTC. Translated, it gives CASSVAGGNNEQFF.

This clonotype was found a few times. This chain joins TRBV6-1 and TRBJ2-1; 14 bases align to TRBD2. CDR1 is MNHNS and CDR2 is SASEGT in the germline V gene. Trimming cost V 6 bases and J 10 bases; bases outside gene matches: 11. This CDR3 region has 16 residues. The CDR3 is CASRETGTSGSEEQFF. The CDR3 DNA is TGTGCCAGCAGAGAAACCGGGACTAGCGGGAGTGAGGAGCAGTTCTTC.

CDR3 amino acids: CASSLEAGTVPYEQYF. Written as DNA, the CDR3 is TGCGCCAGCAGCTTGGAAGCAGGGACGGTACCCTACGAGCAGTACTTC. The chain carries TRBV5-1 and TRBJ2-7; D is tentatively TRBD1 or TRBD2 (5 bases each). The germline CDR1 and CDR2 sequences are SGHRS and YFSETQ. The V and J ends lost 0 bases and 2 bases respectively, with 15 bases between them. This CDR3 has 16 residues.

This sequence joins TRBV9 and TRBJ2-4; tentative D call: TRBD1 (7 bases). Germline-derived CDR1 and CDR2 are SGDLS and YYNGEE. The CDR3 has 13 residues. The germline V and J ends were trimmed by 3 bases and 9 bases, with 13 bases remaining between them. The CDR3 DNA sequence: TGTGCCAGCAGCGGGCGACAGGGAGGCATTCAGTACTTC. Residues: CASSGRQGGIQYF.

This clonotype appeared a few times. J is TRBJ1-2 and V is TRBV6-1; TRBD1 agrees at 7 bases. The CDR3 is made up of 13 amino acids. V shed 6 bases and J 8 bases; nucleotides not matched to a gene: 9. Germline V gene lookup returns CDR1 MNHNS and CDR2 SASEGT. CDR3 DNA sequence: TGTGCCAGCAGACCTCAGACAGGGACGGGCTACACCTTC. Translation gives CASRPQTGTGYTF.

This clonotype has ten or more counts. The CDR3 DNA reads as TGCAGCGTTGGACGTTTCCAAGAGACCCAGTACTTC. Protein sequence: CSVGRFQETQYF. The chain has TRBV29-1 and TRBJ2-5; D not certain. The CDR3 spans 12 residues. Trimming removed 4 bases from V and 1 base from J, with 7 bases in between. Germline CDR1 and CDR2: SQVTM and ANQGSEA. Looking up the rest from reference TRBV29-1 and TRBJ2-5 gives the full variable domain: SAVISQKPSRDICQRGTSLTIQCQVDSQVTMMFWYRQQPGQSLTLIATANQGSEATYESGFVIDKFPISRPNLTFSTLTVSNMSPEDSSIYLCSVGRFQETQYFGPGTRLLVL.

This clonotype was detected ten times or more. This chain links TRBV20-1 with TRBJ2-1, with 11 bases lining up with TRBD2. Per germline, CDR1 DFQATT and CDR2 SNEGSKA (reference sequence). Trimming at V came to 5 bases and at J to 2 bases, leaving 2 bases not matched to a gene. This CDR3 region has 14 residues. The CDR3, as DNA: TGCAGTGCTGTAGCGGGAGGGCCCTACAATGAGCAGTTCTTC. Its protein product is CSAVAGGPYNEQFF.

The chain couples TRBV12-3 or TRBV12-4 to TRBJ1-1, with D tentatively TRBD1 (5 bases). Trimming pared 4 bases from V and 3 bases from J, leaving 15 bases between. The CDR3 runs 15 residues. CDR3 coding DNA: TGTGCCAGCAGTTGGGGCCCTGCGGGCGACACTGAAGCTTTCTTT. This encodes CASSWGPAGDTEAFF.

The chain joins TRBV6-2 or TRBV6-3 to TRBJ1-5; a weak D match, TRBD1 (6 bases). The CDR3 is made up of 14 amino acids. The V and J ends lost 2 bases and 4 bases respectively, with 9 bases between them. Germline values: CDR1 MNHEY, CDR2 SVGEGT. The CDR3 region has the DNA TGTGCCAGCAGTTACAGAGGACAGAATCAGCCCCAGCATTTT. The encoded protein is CASSYRGQNQPQHF.

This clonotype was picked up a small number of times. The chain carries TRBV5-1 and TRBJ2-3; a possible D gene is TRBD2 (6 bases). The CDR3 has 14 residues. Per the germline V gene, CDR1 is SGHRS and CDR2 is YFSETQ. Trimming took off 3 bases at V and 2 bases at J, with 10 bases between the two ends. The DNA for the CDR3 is TGCGCCAGCAGCTCGGGGGAGGCCACAGATACGCAGTATTTT. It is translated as CASSSGEATDTQYF. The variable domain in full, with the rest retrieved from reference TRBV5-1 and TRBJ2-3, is KAGVTQTPRYLIKTRGQQVTLSCSPISGHRSVSWYQQTPGQGLQFLFEYFSETQRNKGNFPGRFSGRQFSNSRSEMNVSTLELGDSALYLCASSSGEATDTQYFGPGTRLTVL.

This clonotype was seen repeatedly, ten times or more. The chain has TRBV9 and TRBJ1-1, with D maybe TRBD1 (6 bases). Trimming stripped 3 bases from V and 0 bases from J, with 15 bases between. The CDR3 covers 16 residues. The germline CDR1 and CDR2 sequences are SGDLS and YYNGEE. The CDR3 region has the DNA TGTGCCAGCAGCGCCCGTAAGGGACAACTGAACACTGAAGCTTTCTTT. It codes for CASSARKGQLNTEAFF.

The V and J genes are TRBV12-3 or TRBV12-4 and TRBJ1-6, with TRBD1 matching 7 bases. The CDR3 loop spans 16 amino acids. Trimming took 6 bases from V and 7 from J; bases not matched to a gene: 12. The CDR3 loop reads CASSRWGGTDNSPLHF. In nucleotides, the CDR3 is TGTGCCAGCAGCCGCTGGGGTGGGACAGACAATTCACCCCTCCACTTT.

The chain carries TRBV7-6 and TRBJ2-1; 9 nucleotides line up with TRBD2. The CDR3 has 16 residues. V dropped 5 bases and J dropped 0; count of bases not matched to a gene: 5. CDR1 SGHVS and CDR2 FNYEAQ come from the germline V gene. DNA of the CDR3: TGTGCCAGCAGCGTGAGCGGGAGGAGCTCCTACAATGAGCAGTTCTTC. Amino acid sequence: CASSVSGRSSYNEQFF.